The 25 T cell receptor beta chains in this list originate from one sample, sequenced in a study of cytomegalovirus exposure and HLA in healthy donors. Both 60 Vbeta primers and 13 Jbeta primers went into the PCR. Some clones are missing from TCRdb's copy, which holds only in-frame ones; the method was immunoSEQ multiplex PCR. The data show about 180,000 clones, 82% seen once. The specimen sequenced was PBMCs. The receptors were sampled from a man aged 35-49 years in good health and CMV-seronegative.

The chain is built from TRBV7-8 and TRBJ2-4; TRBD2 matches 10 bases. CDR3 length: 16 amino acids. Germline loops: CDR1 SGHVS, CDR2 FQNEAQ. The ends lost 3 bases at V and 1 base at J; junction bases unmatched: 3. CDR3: CASSFSGGWAKNIQYF. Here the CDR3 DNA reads TGTGCCAGCAGCTTTAGCGGGGGGTGGGCCAAAAACATTCAGTACTTC. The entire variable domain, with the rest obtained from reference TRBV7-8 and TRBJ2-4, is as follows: GAGVSQSPRYKVAKRGQDVALRCDPISGHVSLFWYQQALGQGPEFLTYFQNEAQLDKSGLPSDRFFAERPEGSVSTLKIQRTQQEDSAVYLCASSFSGGWAKNIQYFGAGTRLSVL.

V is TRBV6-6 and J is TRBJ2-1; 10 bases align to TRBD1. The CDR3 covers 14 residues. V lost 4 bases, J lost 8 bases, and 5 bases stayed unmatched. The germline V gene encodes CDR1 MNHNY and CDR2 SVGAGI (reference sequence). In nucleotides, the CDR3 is TGTGCCAGCAGTTTCGGACAGGGGGGGGATGAGCAGTTCTTC. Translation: CASSFGQGGDEQFF.

For the CDR3, the DNA is TGCGCCAGCAGCGCAACAGGGGGACAGAGCTCTGGAAACACCATATATTTT. It specifies CASSATGGQSSGNTIYF. V gene TRBV5-1 combines with J gene TRBJ1-3, with 8 bases fitting TRBD1. After removal of 4 bases from V and 0 bases from J, the junction contained 9 bases not matched to a gene. Per the germline V gene, CDR1 is SGHRS and CDR2 is YFSETQ. The CDR3 runs 17 residues.

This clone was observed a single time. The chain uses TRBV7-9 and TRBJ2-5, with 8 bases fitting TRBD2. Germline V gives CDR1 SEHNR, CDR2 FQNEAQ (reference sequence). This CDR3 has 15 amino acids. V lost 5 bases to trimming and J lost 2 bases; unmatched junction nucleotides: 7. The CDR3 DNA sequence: TGTGCCAGCAGCATGAGCGGGAGAGAACAAGAGACCCAGTACTTC. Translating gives CASSMSGREQETQYF.

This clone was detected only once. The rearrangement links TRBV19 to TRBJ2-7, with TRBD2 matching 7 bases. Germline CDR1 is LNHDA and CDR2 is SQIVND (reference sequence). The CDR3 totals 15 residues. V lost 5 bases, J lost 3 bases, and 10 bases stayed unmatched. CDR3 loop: CASSRQGGALYEQYF. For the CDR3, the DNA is TGTGCCAGTAGTCGCCAGGGAGGGGCCCTCTACGAGCAGTACTTC.

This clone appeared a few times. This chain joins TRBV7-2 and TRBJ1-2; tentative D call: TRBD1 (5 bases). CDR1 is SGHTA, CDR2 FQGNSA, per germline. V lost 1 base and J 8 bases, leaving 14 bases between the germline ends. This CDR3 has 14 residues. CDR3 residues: CASSLGGRGGGYTF. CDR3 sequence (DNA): TGTGCCAGCAGCTTAGGTGGTAGGGGAGGGGGCTACACCTTC.

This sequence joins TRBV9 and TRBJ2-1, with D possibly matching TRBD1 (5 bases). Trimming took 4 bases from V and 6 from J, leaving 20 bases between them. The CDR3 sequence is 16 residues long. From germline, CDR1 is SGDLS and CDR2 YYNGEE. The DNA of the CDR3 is TGTGCCAGCAGCCCCGTCAGAGTAGTTACAGGCAATGAGCAGTTCTTC. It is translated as CASSPVRVVTGNEQFF. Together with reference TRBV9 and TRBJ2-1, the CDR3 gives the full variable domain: DSGVTQTPKHLITATGQRVTLRCSPRSGDLSVYWYQQSLDQGLQFLIQYYNGEERAKGNILERFSAQQFPDLHSELNLSSLELGDSALYFCASSPVRVVTGNEQFFGPGTRLTVL.

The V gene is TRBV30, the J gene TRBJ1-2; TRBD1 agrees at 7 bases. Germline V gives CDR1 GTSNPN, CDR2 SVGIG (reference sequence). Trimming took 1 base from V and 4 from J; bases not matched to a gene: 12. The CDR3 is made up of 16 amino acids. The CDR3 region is CAWSAVTGKLFYGYTF. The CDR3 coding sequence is TGTGCCTGGAGTGCCGTGACAGGGAAGTTATTCTATGGCTACACCTTC.

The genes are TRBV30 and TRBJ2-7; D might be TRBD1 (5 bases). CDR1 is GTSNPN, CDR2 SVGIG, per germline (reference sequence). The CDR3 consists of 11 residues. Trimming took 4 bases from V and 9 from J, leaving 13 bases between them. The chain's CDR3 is CAWNGPGRQYF. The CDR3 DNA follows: TGTGCCTGGAATGGGCCAGGGCGGCAGTACTTC.

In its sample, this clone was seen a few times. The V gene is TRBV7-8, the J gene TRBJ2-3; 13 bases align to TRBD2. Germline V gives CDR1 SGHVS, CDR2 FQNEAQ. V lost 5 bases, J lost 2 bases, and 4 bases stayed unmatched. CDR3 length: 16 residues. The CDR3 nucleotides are TGTGCCAGCAGCCGGGGACTAGCGGGAATCACAGATACGCAGTATTTT. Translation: CASSRGLAGITDTQYF.

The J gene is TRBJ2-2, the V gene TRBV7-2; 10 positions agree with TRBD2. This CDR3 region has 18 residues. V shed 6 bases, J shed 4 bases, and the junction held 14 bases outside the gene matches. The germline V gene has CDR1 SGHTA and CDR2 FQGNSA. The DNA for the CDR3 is TGTGCCAGCAGGGGGCTAGCGGGGGCTCGGCTGGTCACCGGGGAGCTGTTTTTT. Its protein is CASRGLAGARLVTGELFF.

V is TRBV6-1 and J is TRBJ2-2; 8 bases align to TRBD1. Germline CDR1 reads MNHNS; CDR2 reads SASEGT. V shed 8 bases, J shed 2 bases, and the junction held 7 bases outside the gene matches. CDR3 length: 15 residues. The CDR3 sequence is CASHDRGFNTGELFF. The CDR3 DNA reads TGTGCCAGCCACGACAGGGGCTTTAACACCGGGGAGCTGTTTTTT.

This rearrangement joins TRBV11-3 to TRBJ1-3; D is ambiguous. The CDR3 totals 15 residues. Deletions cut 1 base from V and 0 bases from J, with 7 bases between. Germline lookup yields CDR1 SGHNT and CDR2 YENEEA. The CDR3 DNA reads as TGTGCCAGCAGCTTAGGGCGAGGCTCTGGAAACACCATATATTTT. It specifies CASSLGRGSGNTIYF.

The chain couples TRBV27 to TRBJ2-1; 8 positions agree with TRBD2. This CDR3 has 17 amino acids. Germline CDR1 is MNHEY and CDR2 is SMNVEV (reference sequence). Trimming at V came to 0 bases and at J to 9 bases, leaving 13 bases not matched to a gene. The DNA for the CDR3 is TGTGCCAGCAGTTTATCGTCCGGGACTAGTATTAGCGGTGAGCAGTTCTTC. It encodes CASSLSSGTSISGEQFF.

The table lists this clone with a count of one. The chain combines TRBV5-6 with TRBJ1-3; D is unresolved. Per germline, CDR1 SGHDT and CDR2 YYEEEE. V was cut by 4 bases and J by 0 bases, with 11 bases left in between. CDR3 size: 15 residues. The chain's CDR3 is CASSPDGDSGNTIYF. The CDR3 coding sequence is TGTGCCAGCAGCCCGGACGGGGACTCTGGAAACACCATATATTTT.

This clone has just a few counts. CDR3 coding DNA: TGTGCCAGCACCGACAGGTATAATTCACCCCTCCACTTT. Its protein product is CASTDRYNSPLHF. The chain links TRBV28 to TRBJ1-6; a possible D gene is TRBD1 (6 bases). CDR3 size: 13 residues. Deletions cut 7 bases from V and 4 bases from J, with 8 bases between. The V gene's germline CDR1 is MDHEN and CDR2 SYDVKM.

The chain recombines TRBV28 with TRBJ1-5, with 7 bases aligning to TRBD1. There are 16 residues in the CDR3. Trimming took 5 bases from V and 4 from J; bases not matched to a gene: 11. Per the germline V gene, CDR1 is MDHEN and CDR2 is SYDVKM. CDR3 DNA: TGTGCCAGCAGTCGTACCTCGGGACAGCAGAATCAGCCCCAGCATTTT. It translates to CASSRTSGQQNQPQHF.

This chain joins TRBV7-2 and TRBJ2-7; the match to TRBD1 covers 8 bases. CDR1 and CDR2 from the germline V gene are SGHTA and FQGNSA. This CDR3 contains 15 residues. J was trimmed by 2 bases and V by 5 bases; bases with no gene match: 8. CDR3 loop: CASSQIQGAAYEQYF. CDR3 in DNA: TGTGCCAGCAGCCAAATCCAGGGGGCAGCCTACGAGCAGTACTTC.

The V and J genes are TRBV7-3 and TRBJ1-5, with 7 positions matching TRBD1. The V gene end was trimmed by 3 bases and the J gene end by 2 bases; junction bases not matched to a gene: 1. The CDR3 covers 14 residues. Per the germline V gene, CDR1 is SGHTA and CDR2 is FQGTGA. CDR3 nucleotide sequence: TGTGCCAGCAGCTTGGGGACAGGCAATCAGCCCCAGCATTTT. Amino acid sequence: CASSLGTGNQPQHF.

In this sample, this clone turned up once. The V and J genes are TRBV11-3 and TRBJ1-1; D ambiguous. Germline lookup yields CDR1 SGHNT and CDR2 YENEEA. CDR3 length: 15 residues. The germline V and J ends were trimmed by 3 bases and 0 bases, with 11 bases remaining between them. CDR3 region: CASSFRGSMNTEAFF. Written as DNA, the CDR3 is TGTGCCAGCAGCTTCCGGGGATCGATGAACACTGAAGCTTTCTTT.

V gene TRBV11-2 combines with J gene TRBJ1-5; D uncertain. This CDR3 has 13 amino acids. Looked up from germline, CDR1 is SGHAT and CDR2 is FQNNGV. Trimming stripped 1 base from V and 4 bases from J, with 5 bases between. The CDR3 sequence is CASSLVQNQPQHF. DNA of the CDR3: TGTGCCAGCAGCTTAGTCCAAAATCAGCCCCAGCATTTT. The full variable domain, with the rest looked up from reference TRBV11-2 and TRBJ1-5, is EAGVAQSPRYKIIEKRQSVAFWCNPISGHATLYWYQQILGQGPKLLIQFQNNGVVDDSQLPKDRFSAERLKGVDSTLKIQPAKLEDSAVYLCASSLVQNQPQHFGDGTRLSIL.

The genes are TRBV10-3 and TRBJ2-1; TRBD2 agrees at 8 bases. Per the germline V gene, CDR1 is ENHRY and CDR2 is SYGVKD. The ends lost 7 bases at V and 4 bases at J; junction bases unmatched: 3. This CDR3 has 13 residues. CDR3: CAIKGTSYNEQFF. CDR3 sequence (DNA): TGTGCCATCAAGGGGACTAGTTACAATGAGCAGTTCTTC.

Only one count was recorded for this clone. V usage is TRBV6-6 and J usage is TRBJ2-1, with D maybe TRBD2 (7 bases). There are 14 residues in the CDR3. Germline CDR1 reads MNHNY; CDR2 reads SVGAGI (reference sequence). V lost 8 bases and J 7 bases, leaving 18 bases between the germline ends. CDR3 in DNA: TGTGCCAGCGGAACGTTGGGGGGGCGAAATGAGCAGTTCTTC. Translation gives CASGTLGGRNEQFF.

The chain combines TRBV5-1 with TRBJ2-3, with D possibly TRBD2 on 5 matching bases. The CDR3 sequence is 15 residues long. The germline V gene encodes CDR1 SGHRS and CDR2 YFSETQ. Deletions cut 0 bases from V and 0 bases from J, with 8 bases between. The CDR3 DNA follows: TGCGCCAGCAGCTTGGTTAGCGATAGCACAGATACGCAGTATTTT. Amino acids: CASSLVSDSTDTQYF.

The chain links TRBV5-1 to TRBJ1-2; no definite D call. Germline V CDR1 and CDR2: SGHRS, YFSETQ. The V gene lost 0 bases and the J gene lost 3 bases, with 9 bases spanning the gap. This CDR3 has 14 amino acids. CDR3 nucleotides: TGCGCCAGCAGCTTGGCCAGCGGAGACTATGGCTACACCTTC. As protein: CASSLASGDYGYTF.